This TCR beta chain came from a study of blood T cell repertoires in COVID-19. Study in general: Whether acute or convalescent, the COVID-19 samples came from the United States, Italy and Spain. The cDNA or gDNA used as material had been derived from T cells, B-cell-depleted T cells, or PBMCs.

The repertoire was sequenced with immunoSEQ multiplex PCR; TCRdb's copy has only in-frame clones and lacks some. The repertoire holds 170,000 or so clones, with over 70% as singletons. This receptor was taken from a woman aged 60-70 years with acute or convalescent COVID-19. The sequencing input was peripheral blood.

The CDR3 region has the DNA TGTGCCAGCAGCCAAAACCGATCCCCCGGACAGGGGGTGAACGAGCAGTACTTC. Its protein product is CASSQNRSPGQGVNEQYF. The chain joins TRBV3-1 (or the pseudogene TRBV3-2) to TRBJ2-7, with 10 bases that match TRBD1. The junction had 15 bases not matched to a gene; V was cut back by 2 bases and J by 5 bases. Germline V gives CDR1 LGHDT, CDR2 YNNKEL (reference sequence). The CDR3 length is 18 residues.